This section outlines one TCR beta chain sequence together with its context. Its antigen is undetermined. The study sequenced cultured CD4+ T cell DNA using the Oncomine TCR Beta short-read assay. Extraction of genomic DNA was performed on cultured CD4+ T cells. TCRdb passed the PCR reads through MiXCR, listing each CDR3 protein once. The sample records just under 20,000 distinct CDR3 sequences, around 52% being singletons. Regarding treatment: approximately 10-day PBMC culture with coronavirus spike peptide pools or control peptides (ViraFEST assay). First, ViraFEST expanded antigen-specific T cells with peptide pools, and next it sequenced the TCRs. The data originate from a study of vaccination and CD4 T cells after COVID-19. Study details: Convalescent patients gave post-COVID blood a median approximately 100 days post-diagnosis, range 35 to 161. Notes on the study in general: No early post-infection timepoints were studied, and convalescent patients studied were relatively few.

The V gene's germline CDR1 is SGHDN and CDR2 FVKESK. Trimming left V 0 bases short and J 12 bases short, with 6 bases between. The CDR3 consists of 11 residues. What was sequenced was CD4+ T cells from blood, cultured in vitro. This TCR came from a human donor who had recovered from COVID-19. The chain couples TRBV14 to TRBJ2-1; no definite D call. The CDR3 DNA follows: TGTGCCAGCAGCCAAGAAGGCCGGCAGTTCTTC. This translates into CASSQEGRQFF.